This T cell receptor beta chain is from a study of blood T cell repertoires in COVID-19. Study context: The study drew acute and convalescent COVID-19 samples from the United States, Italy and Spain. Sample material is recorded as cDNA or gDNA derived from T cells, B-cell-depleted T cells, or PBMCs.

Looked up from germline, CDR1 is ENHRY and CDR2 is SYGVKD. The V end lost 6 bases, the J end lost 7 bases, and 18 bases lay between the germline ends. This CDR3 comprises 14 residues. In the study's own analysis: For nucleated cells, counts were estimated from reference gene primer amplification. The repertoire was sequenced with immunoSEQ multiplex PCR; TCRdb's copy has only in-frame clones and lacks some. The D gene and trimming were derived from the DNA, and the V and J assignments and clone size from that table. The sample has about 140,000 clones, approximately 80% seen once. This clone was counted a single time.

The TCR originated in an elderly woman with active or convalescent COVID-19. Material: peripheral blood. V gene TRBV10-3 combines with J gene TRBJ1-1; D perhaps matches TRBD1 (6 bases). As DNA, the CDR3 is TGTGCCATCAGATCAGAACAGGGTTTCCATGAAGCTTTCTTT. Its translation: CAIRSEQGFHEAFF.